The rows below give T cell receptor beta chains drawn from one sample of a study of CD8+CD57+ T cells in acquired aplastic anemia. Via MiXCR, TCRdb re-called the reads, giving one row per CDR3 protein. The profile covers hundreds of thousands of distinct CDR3 sequences, with around a third appearing a single time and roughly 0.8% taken by the ten largest. The sample comprised sorted CD4+, CD8+, or CD8+CD57+ T cells (not recorded which) from PBMCs. The source of these receptors is a human donor with aplastic anemia. Each CDR3 is given with its conserved first and last residue. A D gene is named only where the DNA matches it firmly. Clone size is not always given. Where it is, it says once, few, many or a class for expanded clones.

D	J	V	size	DNA	CDR3
TRBD2	TRBJ2-2	TRBV11-1	-	TGTGCCAGCAGCTTAGTACGGTGGCTAGCGGGAGGGCGAGAGGGGCGAGCGGAGCTGTTTTTT	CASSLVRWLAGGREGRAELFF
-	TRBJ2-2	TRBV7-3	few	TGTGCCAGCAGCCCGGGACAACCGAACACCGGGGAGCTGTTTTTT	CASSPGQPNTGELFF
TRBD2	TRBJ2-1	TRBV20-1	-	TGCAGTGCTAAGGCTAGCGGGGGGACTTCAAGCTCCTACAATGAGCAGTTCTTC	CSAKASGGTSSSYNEQFF
-	TRBJ1-4	TRBV10-3	-	TGTGCCATCAGTTACTTCCGGGGGGGCACAAAACTGTTTTTT	CAISYFRGGTKLFF
TRBD1	TRBJ1-1	TRBV7-2	-	TGTGCCAGCAGCTTAACCGGACAGGCTCACAGGGGAGCTTTCTTT	CASSLTGQAHRGAFF
-	TRBJ2-7	TRBV20-1	many	TGCAGTGCTCCAGGGGTAAACGAGCAGTACTTC	CSAPGVNEQYF
TRBD1	TRBJ1-2	TRBV3-1	few	TGTGCCAGCAGCCAGAGGGGGCCACAACGGAATGGCTACACCTTC	CASSQRGPQRNGYTF
TRBD1	TRBJ1-6	TRBV25-1	-	TGTGCCAGCAGCGTCCCCGGGACAGGGATCTTACAATCACCCCTCCACTTT	CASSVPGTGILQSPLHF
-	TRBJ1-5	TRBV3-1	-	TGTGCCAGCAGCCAAGCAGGGTTTAGTCAGCCCCAGCATTTT	CASSQAGFSQPQHF
TRBD1	TRBJ1-2	TRBV19	many	TGTGCCAGTAGTATCACCGACAGGGCTTTTGGTGGCTACACCTTC	CASSITDRAFGGYTF
TRBD2	TRBJ2-7	TRBV19	-	TGTGCCAGTAGTATAGGGGGACTAGCGGAATACGAGCAGTACTTC	CASSIGGLAEYEQYF
TRBD1	TRBJ2-5	TRBV19	-	TGTGCCACTACTGACAGGGGAACCCAGTACTTC	CATTDRGTQYF
TRBD1	TRBJ2-3	TRBV20-1	-	TGCAGTGCTGGTCCCAAAAACAGGGGGCCCACAGATACGCAGTATTTT	CSAGPKNRGPTDTQYF
TRBD2	TRBJ2-1	TRBV7-6	once	TGTGCCAGCAGCTCACCTATACGCGGGAGTGGGGTTGGTGAGCAGTTCTTC	CASSSPIRGSGVGEQFF
-	TRBJ1-2	TRBV10-1	-	TGCGCCAGCAGTGTTTGTTCGGACAGCTATGGCTACACCTTC	CASSVCSDSYGYTF
-	TRBJ1-5	TRBV19	many	TGTGCCAGTAGTATAGCAGGACCTTATAGCAATCAGCCCCAGCATTTT	CASSIAGPYSNQPQHF
-	TRBJ1-2	TRBV19	-	TGTGCCAGTACCTCAGGGGATAATGGCTACACCTTC	CASTSGDNGYTF
-	TRBJ2-7	TRBV5-1	many	TGCGCCAGCACCGACGCATTCCCCTACGAGCAGTACTTC	CASTDAFPYEQYF
-	TRBJ2-3	TRBV20-1	few	TGCAGTGCTATAGCGGCGATCACAGATACGCAGTATTTT	CSAIAAITDTQYF
TRBD1	TRBJ1-5	TRBV20-1	many	TGCAGTGCTAGTCAGGGGGCAGATCAGCCCCAGCATTTT	CSASQGADQPQHF
-	TRBJ1-6	TRBV7-3	many	TGTGCCAGGCGGGCCCGGAGGTCACCCCTCCACTTT	CARRARRSPLHF
-	TRBJ1-1	TRBV18	-	TGTGCCAGCTCACCACAATACACTGAAGCTTTCTTT	CASSPQYTEAFF
-	TRBJ2-2	TRBV12-3/TRBV12-4	few	TGTGCCAGCAGTGCGACCGAGGGCACCGGGGAGCTGTTTTTT	CASSATEGTGELFF
TRBD2	TRBJ2-1	TRBV5-1	-	TGCGCCAGCAGTCTTGGGGGTAGCGGGGGTTACAATGAGCAGTTCTTC	CASSLGGSGGYNEQFF
TRBD2	TRBJ2-1	TRBV2	-	TGTGCCAGCAGTGAAATTGGTAGCGGGAGTCACAATGAGCAGTTCTTC	CASSEIGSGSHNEQFF
-	TRBJ2-3	TRBV2	many	TGTGCCAGCAGTGAGGCGAGTACTAGCACAGATACGCAGTATTTT	CASSEASTSTDTQYF
TRBD2	TRBJ2-5	TRBV15	-	TGTGCCACCATGGGGGGGGGAGAGACCCAGTACTTC	CATMGGGETQYF
-	TRBJ1-1	TRBV7-9	many	TGTGCCAGCAGCTTACAAGGAGGGACTGAAGCTTTCTTT	CASSLQGGTEAFF
-	TRBJ1-4	TRBV20-1	once	TGCAGTGCCCCAGGGTCAGGGATCCTGTCTAATGAAAAACTGTTTTTT	CSAPGSGILSNEKLFF
-	TRBJ2-5	TRBV2	many	TGTGCCAGCAGGGGGGACACCGGTAGGTCCCAGTACTTC	CASRGDTGRSQYF
TRBD2	TRBJ2-7	TRBV5-5	-	TGTGCCAGCAGCTCGCCCAGAGCGGGGGTCTCCTACGAGCAGTACTTC	CASSSPRAGVSYEQYF
-	TRBJ2-7	TRBV14	many	TGTGCCAGCAGCCAGGACCTCACTTCCGAGCAGTACTTC	CASSQDLTSEQYF
-	TRBJ1-1	TRBV6-5	-	TGTGCCAGCAGTTACGCTGACGGTGAAGCTTTCTTT	CASSYADGEAFF
TRBD2	TRBJ2-7	TRBV12-3/TRBV12-4	-	TGTGCCAGCAGTTTCCGGACTAGCGGAGCCTACGAGCAGTACTTC	CASSFRTSGAYEQYF
TRBD2	TRBJ2-1	TRBV24-1	many	TGTGCCACCAGTGATGCGGGAGGGCCCGATGAGCAGTTCTTC	CATSDAGGPDEQFF
-	TRBJ2-5	TRBV20-1	-	TGCAGTGCTAGAGGCTATAGGGTGGGGGGAATGGCAGAGACCCAGTACTTC	CSARGYRVGGMAETQYF
TRBD2	TRBJ2-5	TRBV2	-	TGTGCCAGCATCAAGTTGTCGACTAGCGGGGGATATGAGACCCAGTACTTC	CASIKLSTSGGYETQYF
TRBD1	TRBJ1-2	TRBV9	-	TGTGCCAGCAGCGTAGCTCCAGAAACGGGACAGGTAATCTATGGCTACACCTTC	CASSVAPETGQVIYGYTF
TRBD1	TRBJ2-7	TRBV14	few	TGTGCCAGCAGCCAAGTCAGGGGGCAGGACGAGCAGTACTTC	CASSQVRGQDEQYF
-	TRBJ1-6	TRBV6-5	few	TGTGCCAGCAGTTACTCCCAGAGCCCCAATTCACCCCTCCACTTT	CASSYSQSPNSPLHF
-	TRBJ2-5	TRBV2	many	TGTGCCTGTCGAACTGAGAGGGAGACCCAGTACTTC	CACRTERETQYF
TRBD1	TRBJ1-2	TRBV19	many	TGTGCCAGTGGACAGGGGGCTAACTATGGCTACACCTTC	CASGQGANYGYTF
-	TRBJ1-5	TRBV9	many	TGTGCCAGCAGCGTAGGAGCATATAGCAATCAGCCCCAGCATTTT	CASSVGAYSNQPQHF
-	TRBJ1-2	TRBV2	many	TGTGCCAGCAGTGAGGAAGGAGGAAACTATGGCTACACCTTC	CASSEEGGNYGYTF
-	TRBJ2-5	TRBV7-2	-	TGTGCCAGCAGCACTCAGGGGATTAGAGAGACCCAGCACTTC	CASSTQGIRETQHF
-	TRBJ1-6	TRBV6-5	-	TGTGCCAGCAGTTACAGTAGACGCCAGGGGAATTCACCCCTCCACTTT	CASSYSRRQGNSPLHF
TRBD1	TRBJ1-2	TRBV29-1	-	TGCAGCCTTGAGTCAGGGGGCATGTATGGCTACACCTTC	CSLESGGMYGYTF
-	TRBJ1-2	TRBV13	-	TGTGCCAGCAGCTTAGGCCGTCCAGGGGACTATGGCTACACCTTC	CASSLGRPGDYGYTF
-	TRBJ2-7	TRBV20-1	-	TGCAGTGAATATAACGGGGGCGCTTCCTACGAGCAGTACTTC	CSEYNGGASYEQYF
TRBD1	TRBJ1-5	TRBV30	once	TGTGCGCGGGATCCGGACAGGGCTAATCAGCCCCAGCATTTT	CARDPDRANQPQHF
TRBD1	TRBJ1-6	TRBV2	many	TGTGCCAACAGTGAAGGCGGGACAGGTTATTCACCCCTCCACTTT	CANSEGGTGYSPLHF
TRBD1	TRBJ2-7	TRBV20-1	-	TGCAGTGCTACGGGACAGGGGGCCTACGAGCAGTACTTC	CSATGQGAYEQYF
TRBD2	TRBJ2-5	TRBV25-1	few	TGTGCCAGCAGTGAGTTCCTACTAGCGGGACAGCAAGAGACCCAGTACTTC	CASSEFLLAGQQETQYF
TRBD1	TRBJ2-7	TRBV5-8	many	TGTGCCAGCAGCTTGGTCACAGGGGTCTACGAGCAGTACTTC	CASSLVTGVYEQYF